This TCR beta chain came from a study of beta chain features in type 1 diabetes. The entirety of the isolated RNA underwent reverse transcription, so expressed TCRB transcripts were sequenced. TCRdb's table, derived via immunoSEQ multiplex PCR, lists solely in-frame clones and lacks some. The profile covers approximately 140,000 clones, with less than 9% appearing a single time and approximately 1.5% taken by the ten largest. Trimming cost V 5 bases and J 3 bases; bases outside gene matches: 13. The germline V gene encodes CDR1 MNHEY and CDR2 SMNVEV (reference sequence). There are 17 residues in the CDR3. This clone was observed a handful of times.

This sequence was found in a woman between 25 and 40 years old in good health. The chain employs TRBV27 and TRBJ2-5, with 9 bases that match TRBD2. Sequenced input: central memory CD4+ T cells from blood. The CDR3 DNA reads TGTGCCAGCAGTCCCTACCCTACGGGACTAGCTGAAGAGACCCAGTACTTC. Encoded protein: CASSPYPTGLAEETQYF.